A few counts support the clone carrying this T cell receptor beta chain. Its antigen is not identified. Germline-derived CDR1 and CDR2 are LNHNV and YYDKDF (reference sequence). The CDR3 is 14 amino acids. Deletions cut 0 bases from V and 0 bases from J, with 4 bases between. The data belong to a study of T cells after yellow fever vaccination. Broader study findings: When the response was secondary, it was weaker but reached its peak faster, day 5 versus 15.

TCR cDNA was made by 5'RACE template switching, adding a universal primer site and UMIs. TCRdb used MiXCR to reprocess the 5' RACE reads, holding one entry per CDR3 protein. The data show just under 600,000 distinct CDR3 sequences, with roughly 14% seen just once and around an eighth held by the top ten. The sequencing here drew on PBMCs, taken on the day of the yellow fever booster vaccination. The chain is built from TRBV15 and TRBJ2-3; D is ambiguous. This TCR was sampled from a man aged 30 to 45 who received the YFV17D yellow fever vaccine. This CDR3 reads CATSRDPSTDTQYF. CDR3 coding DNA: TGTGCCACCAGCAGAGATCCGAGCACAGATACGCAGTATTTT.